This T cell receptor (beta chain) originates from a study of T cells after yellow fever vaccination. The CDR3 totals 16 residues. Germline CDR1 reads SEHNR; CDR2 reads FQNEAQ (reference sequence). V lost 0 bases and J 2 bases, leaving 14 bases between the germline ends. Study-wide points: Re-detected after boosting: most primary clones, 96% of CD4 and 88% of CD8. Clonotype sharing between CD4 and CD8 compartments was small.

TCRdb redid the calling of the 5' RACE reads with MiXCR, one entry per CDR3 protein. Of about 50,000 distinct CDR3 sequences listed, approximately 7% are singletons. This clonotype was recorded many times. Its antigen is unidentified. V and J are TRBV7-9 and TRBJ2-7; D is uncertain. This specimen consisted of CD8+ T cells sorted from PBMCs, obtained on the day of the first yellow fever vaccination. This clonotype was obtained from a man aged 18-30 years who received the YFV17D yellow fever vaccine. The CDR3 DNA is TGTGCCAGCAGCTTAGCGCGAGGTAAAGTAGCCTACGAGCAGTACTTC. Translated, it gives CASSLARGKVAYEQYF.